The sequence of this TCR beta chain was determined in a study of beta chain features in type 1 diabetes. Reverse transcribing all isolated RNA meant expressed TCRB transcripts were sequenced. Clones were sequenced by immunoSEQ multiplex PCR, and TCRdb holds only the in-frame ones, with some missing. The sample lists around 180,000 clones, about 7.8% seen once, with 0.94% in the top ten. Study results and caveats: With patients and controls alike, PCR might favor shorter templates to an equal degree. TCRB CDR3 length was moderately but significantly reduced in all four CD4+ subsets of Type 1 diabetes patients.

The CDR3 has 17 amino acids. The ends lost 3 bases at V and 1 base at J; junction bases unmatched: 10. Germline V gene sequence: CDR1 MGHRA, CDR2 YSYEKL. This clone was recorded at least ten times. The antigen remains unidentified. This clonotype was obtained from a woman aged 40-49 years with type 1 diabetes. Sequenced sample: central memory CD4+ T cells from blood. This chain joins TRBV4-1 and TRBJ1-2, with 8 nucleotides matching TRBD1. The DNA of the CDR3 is TGCGCCAGCAGCCATTACCCCAGGACAGGGAGTAACTATGGCTACACCTTC. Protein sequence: CASSHYPRTGSNYGYTF.